This TCR beta chain was sequenced during a study of blood T cell repertoires in COVID-19. The germline gives CDR1 SGHRS, CDR2 YFSETQ. The CDR3 runs to 14 residues. The V gene lost 7 bases and the J gene lost 2 bases, with 16 bases spanning the gap. Clones were sequenced by immunoSEQ multiplex PCR, and TCRdb holds only the in-frame ones, with some missing. The repertoire holds 170,000 or so clones, with 70% to 90% as singletons. The gene calls are TRBV5-1 and TRBJ2-7; D perhaps matches TRBD2 (6 bases). This TCR derives from a man in his fifties or sixties with active or convalescent COVID-19. Sequencing was performed on peripheral blood. The CDR3 nucleotides are TGCGCCAGCGCCGGGACCGCTAGCGCCTACGAGCAGTACTTC. This gives the protein CASAGTASAYEQYF. Full variable domain (rest looked up from reference TRBV5-1 and TRBJ2-7): KAGVTQTPRYLIKTRGQQVTLSCSPISGHRSVSWYQQTPGQGLQFLFEYFSETQRNKGNFPGRFSGRQFSNSRSEMNVSTLELGDSALYLCASAGTASAYEQYFGPGTRLTVT.